This TCR beta chain was sequenced in a study of shared clonotypes between healthy human individuals (dated by TCRdb to the early 2020s). Regarding the study in general: The cohort included a few men and a couple of women between 18 and 49 years of age. Different laboratories and diverse techniques were used to prepare libraries and sequence TCR repertoires, to increase sequencing depth and limit assay-specific biases. Per donor, three plates each were used for CD4 naive and CD4 memory, two for CD8 naive, and one for CD8 memory. Per donor, leukapheresis produced somewhere between about 0.9 and 9.5 billion PBMCs. To estimate repertoire size and how much clonotype sharing occurs between individuals, the study deeply sequenced the blood TCR repertoires of a handful of healthy adults.

The donors were healthy, HIV-negative adults who had no recently reported acute infections or vaccinations. Every donor was a Caucasian adult residing in Nashville, Tennessee, USA. Magnetic negative selection was used to enrich CD4+ T cells, after which naive cells were positively selected on CD45RA and the negative fraction became the memory subset. After blood collection by leukapheresis, PBMCs were isolated using Ficoll-Histopaque density gradient centrifugation and then cryopreserved in the vapor phase of liquid nitrogen. Analytical flow cytometry was used to check the purity and quantity of every magnetically sorted T cell population. Genomic DNA was isolated from every sorted fraction and measured by UV absorbance on a Nanodrop 2000c. Overall study results and their limits: Sharing across a handful of donors was observed for 5% to 6.5% of naive CD4, about 3.2% of naive CD8, about 2.3% of memory CD4, and about 0.4% of memory CD8 clonotypes. Larger estimated clonotype richness was generally found for naive subsets than for memory subsets. Higher generation probabilities were observed for clonotypes shared by all four sorted-subset donors than for non-shared clonotypes. Based on pairwise subsampling, the degree of clonotype sharing among donors was expected to be affected by sequencing depth. Sampling was restricted to blood, and TCR repertoires in tissues likely differ from the TCR repertoires found in blood. Rarefaction of sorted-subset datasets indicated incomplete sequencing despite the large sequencing depth. The small number of donors limited the genetic and exposure-history diversity represented.

For CDR1 and CDR2, the germline V gene lists SGHTA and FQGNSA. The V end gives up 4 bases and the J end 2 bases, leaving 2 bases in the junction not matched to a gene. The CDR3 runs 16 residues from the cysteine to the phenylalanine. This entry keeps only the CDR3 DNA: 48 bases, framed from base 1. This clone was detected only a few times. There is no known antigen for this receptor. Base-call qualities are not available, and no considerably larger clone is one nucleotide away. TCR CDR3 regions were amplified from genomic DNA by multiplex PCR using the deep immunoSEQ assay. Extracted genomic DNA from each cell subset was spread evenly across all wells of several immunoSEQ 96-well plates, with each plate serving as a replicate. For sorted subsets, each replicate PCR was loaded with around 200 ng genomic DNA, equivalent to 30,000 or so T cell genomes. The purified libraries were quantified using a Qubit 3.0 fluorometer, sized with a Bioanalyzer 2100, and then quantified again using the KAPA Library Quantification kit. A separate single-read 150-cycle Illumina NextSeq 550 flow cell was used to sequence each immunoSEQ 96-well plate. Per the original workflow: The immunoSEQ output contained only junctional sequences without quality scores, so filtering could not match that applied to full-length reads. Sequences were annotated with PyIR, a Python wrapper for IgBLAST v1.9, using IMGT germline references to assign V/J genes and CDR3. Reads were filtered out if the reads had weak V/J assignments (E-value above 1e-6), no CDR3, stop codons, out-of-frame junctions, or ambiguous translated residues. V3J clonotypes were defined as sequences sharing an identical inferred V gene, J gene, and CDR3 amino acid sequence. Percentage overlap between repertoires was calculated by dividing the number of shared unique clonotypes by the size of the smaller repertoire. RTK rarefaction, the Chao1 estimator, and Recon v2.1 estimates of unobserved clonotypes were used to assess repertoire richness. Generation probabilities were computed with OLGA for all TCRbeta clonotypes obtained by the gDNA method from four donors. Held by TCRdb, this immuneACCESS table contains in-frame sequences only and omits some clones. Under half of the omission traces to an unresolved V gene where checked; the cause of the rest is unknown. V, J and clone size are those of that table, while D and trimming were read from the DNA. This sample comprises roughly 1,000,000 clones, about four fifths of them detected only once. Roughly 0.56% of the sample comes from the top ten.

The sample comprised memory CD4+ T cells from PBMCs. The cell subset or site label, read with the paper, signifies: CD45RA-negative fraction. This sequence was found in a young man in good health. Some clones in this sample may be carry-over from other donors' samples. The chain was built from TRBV7-2 and TRBJ2-3, with 14 bases matching TRBD2. The CDR3 reads as follows: CASSWGLAGDTDTQYF. The bases read TGTGCCAGCAGCTGGGGACTAGCGGGAGACACAGATACGCAGTATTTT.